This is a list of T cell receptor beta chains from one sample in a study of cytomegalovirus exposure and HLA in healthy donors. Assay used: immunoSEQ multiplex PCR; TCRdb lists only in-frame clones, some missing. The data show tens of thousands of clones, 60% to 85% seen once. The sample was PBMCs. The receptor source for this set is a man aged 40-49 years in good health and CMV-seronegative. Each CDR3 is given with its conserved first and last residue. A D gene is named only where the DNA matches it firmly. Only some rows state a clone size, as once, few, many or a class for expanded clones.

.,TRBV6-1,TRBJ2-2,.,TGTGCCAGCAGTGGGACGACAGTCAACACCGGGGAGCTGTTTTTT,CASSGTTVNTGELFF
.,TRBV29-1,TRBJ1-4,once,TGCAGCGTAGTCGGGACACCGAATGAAAAACTGTTTTTT,CSVVGTPNEKLFF
.,TRBV28,TRBJ1-2,.,TGTGCCAGCAGTTGGACAGCTTCCTATGGCTACACCTTC,CASSWTASYGYTF
TRBD2,TRBV14,TRBJ2-7,.,TGTGCCAGCAGCCAGATCGTCGGGACTAGCGGGAATGTGCAGTACTTC,CASSQIVGTSGNVQYF
TRBD2,TRBV7-9,TRBJ2-1,once,TGTGCCAGCAGCTTGACTAGCAGTTACGATGAGCAGTTCTTC,CASSLTSSYDEQFF
TRBD2,TRBV30,TRBJ2-3,.,TGTGCCTGGGACGGGAGGGCTTCGACGCAGTATTTT,CAWDGRASTQYF
TRBD1,TRBV29-1,TRBJ1-2,.,TGCAGCGTTGATAGACGACAGGGGGCGTACTATGGCTACACCTTC,CSVDRRQGAYYGYTF
TRBD1,TRBV6-5,TRBJ2-7,once,TGTGCCAGCAGTCGGGACAGGGAGTACGAGCAGTACTTC,CASSRDREYEQYF
TRBD1,TRBV7-2,TRBJ1-2,few,TGTGCCAGCAGCCACAGGGGCAACTATGGCTACACCTTC,CASSHRGNYGYTF
.,TRBV5-6,TRBJ2-1,.,TGTGCCAGCAGCTTGACAGGCACGGATGAGCAGTTCTTC,CASSLTGTDEQFF
TRBD2,TRBV7-6,TRBJ2-7,.,TGTGCCAGCAGCTTAGGGTCTAGCGGGACCTACGAGCAGTACTTC,CASSLGSSGTYEQYF
TRBD1,TRBV2,TRBJ2-2,.,TGTGCCAGTCGGACAGGGAGGACCGGGGAGCTGTTTTTT,CASRTGRTGELFF
.,TRBV6-5,TRBJ2-7,few,TGTGCCAGCAGTTACTCGGGGGCTCTCCCCCCCTACGAGCAGTACTTC,CASSYSGALPPYEQYF
TRBD1,TRBV9,TRBJ1-2,once,TGTGCCAGCAGCGTAGCTACAGGGACAGGGTTGGCTCATAACTATGGCTACACCTTC,CASSVATGTGLAHNYGYTF
.,TRBV5-3,TRBJ1-2,.,TGTGCCAGAAGCTCTCGGGATTCAAAAAACTATGGCTACACCTTC,CARSSRDSKNYGYTF
.,TRBV4-3,TRBJ1-3,.,TGCGCCAGCAGCCAAGTTTGGGGAGGGGCCAGCTCTGGAAACACCATATATTTT,CASSQVWGGASSGNTIYF
.,TRBV5-1,TRBJ1-4,.,TGCGCCAGCCGGACAGCCTCAACTAATGAAAAACTGTTTTTT,CASRTASTNEKLFF
.,TRBV7-8,TRBJ1-1,.,TGTGCCAGCAGCTTAGGAACGGGAGGTCGTGAAGCTTTCTTT,CASSLGTGGREAFF
TRBD2,TRBV7-2,TRBJ2-1,few,TGTGCCAGCAGCTTAGTAGGCGGGAGGTTGGATGAGCAGTTCTTC,CASSLVGGRLDEQFF
TRBD1,TRBV4-2,TRBJ2-1,.,TGTGCCAGCAGCCAAGAAACAGGGGACTACAATGAGCAGTTCTTC,CASSQETGDYNEQFF
TRBD1,TRBV5-5,TRBJ2-7,.,TGTGCCAGCAGCGGATGGGACAGGGGCGGAGAGCAGTACTTC,CASSGWDRGGEQYF
.,TRBV18,TRBJ1-4,.,TGTGCCAGCTCACCACTTTCTGCAACTAATGAAAAACTGTTTTTT,CASSPLSATNEKLFF
.,TRBV5-8,TRBJ2-3,.,TGTGCCAGCAGCTTGCAGACGGAGAGCACAGATACGCAGTATTTT,CASSLQTESTDTQYF
.,TRBV10-2,TRBJ2-6,few,TGCGCCTCCCTCGATGATGAAGCGCGATCCTCTGGGGCCAACGTCCTGACTTTC,CASLDDEARSSGANVLTF
.,TRBV5-1,TRBJ2-4,.,TGCGCCAGCAGTTCGGCGGGGACCCAAACGGGAAACATTCAGTACTTC,CASSSAGTQTGNIQYF
.,TRBV30,TRBJ2-3,.,TGTGCCTGTACCCGGGACTCCACAGATACGCAGTATTTT,CACTRDSTDTQYF
TRBD2,TRBV11-3,TRBJ2-7,.,TGTGCCAGCAGCCCCGAGGATCGGGAGGACGAGCAGTACTTC,CASSPEDREDEQYF
.,TRBV6-5,TRBJ2-7,.,TGTGCCAGCAGTTACGAGGTAGGGGGTACCTACGAGCAGTACTTC,CASSYEVGGTYEQYF
.,TRBV6-5,TRBJ1-1,.,TGTGCCAGCAGTCCGACCGCAGGAAACACTGAAGCTTTCTTT,CASSPTAGNTEAFF
.,TRBV9,TRBJ2-1,once,TGTGCCAGCAGCGTAGAGGGGGGGACTCTAAGGACTGAGCAGTTCTTC,CASSVEGGTLRTEQFF
TRBD2,TRBV19,TRBJ2-1,.,TGTGCCAGTAGTATACTAGCGGGAGAAGGTGAGCAGTTCTTC,CASSILAGEGEQFF
.,TRBV5-1,TRBJ2-3,once,TGCGCCAGCAGCTTGGCCGAGGCGGGGACTAGCACAGATACGCAGTATTTT,CASSLAEAGTSTDTQYF
TRBD2,TRBV19,TRBJ2-1,.,TGTGCCAGTAGTATCGGGTCTAGCGGCTCTTGGGATGAGCAGTTCTTC,CASSIGSSGSWDEQFF
.,TRBV4-3,TRBJ2-3,.,TGCGCCAGCAGCCAAGTTTTGTTGGCGAACGGGTTTAGAACAGATACGCAGTATTTT,CASSQVLLANGFRTDTQYF
.,TRBV5-4,TRBJ2-1,.,TGTGCCAGCGCCAGGGCCAATATGTACAATGAGCAGTTCTTC,CASARANMYNEQFF
TRBD2,TRBV9,TRBJ2-1,.,TGTGCCAGCAGCGTAGGCGGTGACGGGAGGGCTTCCTTCAATGAGCAGTTCTTC,CASSVGGDGRASFNEQFF
TRBD1,TRBV30,TRBJ2-3,.,TGTGCCTGGCACAGGGACAGCACAGAGACGCAGTATTTT,CAWHRDSTETQYF
.,TRBV2,TRBJ1-4,.,TGTGCCAGTGCACGAGGATCTAATGAAAAACTGTTTTTT,CASARGSNEKLFF
.,TRBV14,TRBJ2-3,.,TGTGCCAGCAGCCAAAAGGGGACGCAGTATTTT,CASSQKGTQYF
.,TRBV20-1,TRBJ2-7,.,TGCAGTGCTGGAGGACTACTCGAGCAGTACTTC,CSAGGLLEQYF
.,TRBV30,TRBJ2-5,.,TGTGCCTGGAGTGAGGGGATACAAGAGACCCAGTACTTC,CAWSEGIQETQYF
TRBD2,TRBV6-4,TRBJ2-7,.,TGTGCCAGCAGGGCTAGCGGCTACTACGAGCAGTACTTC,CASRASGYYEQYF